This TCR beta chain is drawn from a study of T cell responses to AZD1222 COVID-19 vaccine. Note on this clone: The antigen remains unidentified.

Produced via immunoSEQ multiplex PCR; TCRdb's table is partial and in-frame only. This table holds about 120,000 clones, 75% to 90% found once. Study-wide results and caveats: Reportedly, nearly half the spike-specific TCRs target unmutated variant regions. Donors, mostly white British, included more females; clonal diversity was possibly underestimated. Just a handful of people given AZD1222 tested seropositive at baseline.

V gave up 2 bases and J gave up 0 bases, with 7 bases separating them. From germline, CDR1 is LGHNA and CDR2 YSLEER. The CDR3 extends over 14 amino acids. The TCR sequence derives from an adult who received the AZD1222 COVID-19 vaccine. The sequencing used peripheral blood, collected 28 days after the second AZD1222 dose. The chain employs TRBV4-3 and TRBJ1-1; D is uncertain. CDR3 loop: CASSQLTVNTEAFF. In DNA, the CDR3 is TGCGCCAGCAGCCAACTGACGGTGAACACTGAAGCTTTCTTT.